This TCR beta chain is from a study of blood T cell repertoires in COVID-19. Study context: Cohort 3 donors were reported recovered after two negative PCRs, clearance, or symptom resolution. The analysed material was cDNA or gDNA that came from T cells, B-cell-depleted T cells, or PBMCs.

Clones were sequenced by immunoSEQ multiplex PCR, and TCRdb holds only the in-frame ones, with some missing. The table includes roughly 150,000 clones, less than 80% detected once. This CDR3 spans 16 amino acids. Across 24 US areas, participants ranged in age from roughly 18 to 95 years. Each participant's cohort was designated according to participant-reported clinical history. The receptor was isolated from a woman in her seventies in a cohort exposed to, infected with or recovered from COVID-19 (not recorded which). The chain couples TRBV1 to TRBJ2-2; the table gives TRBD2 as D, unverified against the DNA. TRBV1 is a known pseudogene. The sequenced sample consisted of PBMCs or T cells enriched from blood (not recorded which). CDR3 amino acids: CTSSHRIGGSTGELFF. The CDR3 nucleotides are TGCACCAGCAGCCACAGGATAGGAGGGTCCACCGGGGAGCTGTTTTTT.